This T cell receptor beta chain was obtained from a study of blood T cells in healthy people across ages. Study-wide results and caveats: Naive CD4+ cells and diversity were both higher in long-lived donors than in aged donors. Per million T cells, TCR beta diversity dropped roughly linearly as age increased.

Alongside a J-beta primer mix, a sample-barcoded 5' primer served in a second PCR lasting about 7 to 12 cycles. Every sample gave at least 2.5 million paired-end reads containing CDR3. MiXCR was run by TCRdb on the 5' RACE reads, yielding one entry per CDR3 protein. This table holds roughly 830,000 distinct CDR3 sequences, approximately 65% found once. The authors extracted at least 6 micrograms of total RNA per sample. The CDR3 covers 13 residues. The V gene's germline CDR1 is SGDLS and CDR2 YYNGEE. With regard to this clonotype: Its specificity is not known.

This rearrangement joins TRBV9 to TRBJ2-7; the D gene is possibly TRBD2 (5 bases). With the DNA end fitting TRBJ2-5 better, the J assignment may be wrong. The TCR was taken from a man younger than 45 in good health. The sample consisted of blood. This CDR3 is CASTPRGRETQYF. CDR3 nucleotide sequence: TGTGCCAGCACCCCCCGGGGTAGGGAGACCCAGTACTTC.